A single sample is the source of the 17 T cell receptor beta chains below, sequenced in a study of blood T cell repertoires in COVID-19. Measured with immunoSEQ multiplex PCR; TCRdb has only the in-frame clones, and not every one. The sample shows 650,000 to 800,000 clones, 70% to 90% of them seen only once. Material for sequencing was peripheral blood. The receptors stem from a woman aged 18-30 years with acute or convalescent COVID-19.

This chain connects TRBV19 to TRBJ2-1, with D unresolved. CDR1 is LNHDA, CDR2 SQIVND, per germline (reference sequence). V lost 1 base and J 7 bases, leaving 20 bases between the germline ends. The CDR3 covers 17 residues. This CDR3 is CASSIGLVRRGSNEQFF. As DNA, the CDR3 is TGTGCCAGTAGTATAGGACTTGTTCGACGTGGAAGTAATGAGCAGTTCTTC.

This clone came up once. This sequence joins TRBV6-5 and TRBJ1-5; TRBD1 agrees at 9 bases. The J segment lost 4 bases and the V segment lost 8 bases, leaving 3 bases of the junction unmatched. This CDR3 comprises 13 residues. The germline CDR1 and CDR2 sequences are MNHEY and SVGAGI. CDR3 in amino acids: CASGQGRNQPQHF. The CDR3 DNA reads as TGTGCCAGCGGACAGGGGAGAAATCAGCCCCAGCATTTT.

This clone was seen just once. The genes are TRBV9 and TRBJ1-1; D not certain. The germline V gene encodes CDR1 SGDLS and CDR2 YYNGEE. The V end lost 0 bases, the J end lost 4 bases, and 10 bases lay between the germline ends. CDR3 length: 14 amino acids. The CDR3 loop is CASSVVSESTEAFF. The CDR3 DNA follows: TGTGCCAGCAGCGTAGTTTCTGAGAGCACTGAAGCTTTCTTT.

A few counts support this clone. The chain combines TRBV21-1 with TRBJ2-7; the DNA was not compared with TRBD1, the D call given in the table. TRBV21-1 is assigned pseudogene status. The CDR3 length is 15 residues. The CDR3 protein is CASPKEGQGAYEQYF. The CDR3 nucleotides are TGTGCCAGCCCTAAGGAGGGGCAGGGGGCCTACGAGCAGTACTTC.

The chain links TRBV7-9 to TRBJ1-4, with a tentative D call TRBD1 (5 bases). Germline CDR1 SEHNR, CDR2 FQNEAQ (reference sequence). The CDR3 runs to 15 residues. The V end lost 1 base, the J end lost 8 bases, and 14 bases lay between the germline ends. CDR3 sequence reads: CASSLGGTYGEKLFF. The CDR3 DNA reads TGTGCCAGCAGCTTAGGTGGGACTTATGGAGAAAAACTGTTTTTT.

The chain carries TRBV30 and TRBJ2-1, with a possible D match to TRBD2 (6 bases). This CDR3 spans 13 amino acids. V lost 1 base, J lost 5 bases, and 9 bases lay in between. Germline V CDR1 and CDR2: GTSNPN, SVGIG (reference sequence). CDR3 DNA: TGTGCCTGGAGTGGATTAGCGGACAATGAGCAGTTCTTC. It codes for CAWSGLADNEQFF.

V is TRBV19 and J is TRBJ1-2; D is undetermined. The V end was cut by 1 base, the J end by 8 bases, with 11 bases between. The germline V gene encodes CDR1 LNHDA and CDR2 SQIVND (reference sequence). The CDR3 spans 13 residues. The DNA for the CDR3 is TGTGCCAGTAGTATAGGGAGCAGTCCCGGCTACACCTTC. Its protein product is CASSIGSSPGYTF. The variable domain in full, completed from reference TRBV19 and TRBJ1-2, reads DGGITQSPKYLFRKEGQNVTLSCEQNLNHDAMYWYRQDPGQGLRLIYYSQIVNDFQKGDIAEGYSVSREKKESFPLTVTSAQKNPTAFYLCASSIGSSPGYTFGSGTRLTVV.

The chain employs TRBV5-6 and TRBJ1-3, with D perhaps TRBD1 (5 bases). The ends were cut back, 3 bases at V and 9 bases at J, with 13 bases in the middle. There are 13 residues in the CDR3. The germline CDR1 and CDR2 sequences are SGHDT and YYEEEE. This chain's CDR3 is CASSWGREGTIYF. The CDR3 DNA sequence: TGTGCCAGCAGCTGGGGCAGGGAAGGCACCATATATTTT.

In its sample, this clone was seen a few times. V usage is TRBV27 and J usage is TRBJ2-7, with 7 positions matching TRBD1. In germline, CDR1 is MNHEY, CDR2 SMNVEV (reference sequence). V was clipped by 5 bases and J by 7 bases; unmatched bases: 17. The CDR3 is 16 amino acids. CDR3 nucleotides: TGTGCCAGCAGTATCCTGACAGGGATTTCGTCGGGAGAGCAGTACTTC. Its translation is CASSILTGISSGEQYF.

The chain has TRBV5-1 and TRBJ1-2; 7 nucleotides align to TRBD1. This CDR3 contains 15 residues. The V and J ends lost 5 bases and 2 bases, in that order; junction bases with no gene match: 9. Germline CDR1 reads SGHRS; CDR2 reads YFSETQ. CDR3 bases: TGCGCCAGCAGATCAGGAGGGGGCGCCAACTATGGCTACACCTTC. Protein product: CASRSGGGANYGYTF.

V gene TRBV30 combines with J gene TRBJ2-1; D is undetermined. The germline V gene has CDR1 GTSNPN and CDR2 SVGIG (reference sequence). The CDR3 is 16 amino acids. Trimming pared 1 base from V and 1 base from J, leaving 14 bases between. The CDR3 sequence: CAWSGLTRLSYNEQFF. CDR3 in DNA: TGTGCCTGGAGTGGGCTGACACGATTATCCTACAATGAGCAGTTCTTC. Using reference TRBV30 and TRBJ2-1 for the parts outside the CDR3, the full variable domain is SQTIHQWPATLVQPVGSPLSLECTVEGTSNPNLYWYRQAAGRGLQLLFYSVGIGQISSEVPQNLSASRPQDRQFILSSKKLLLSDSGFYLCAWSGLTRLSYNEQFFGPGTRLTVL.

The genes are TRBV24-1 and TRBJ1-5; 7 nucleotides agree with TRBD1. With 4 bases clipped from V and 3 bases from J, the junction kept 8 bases outside the gene matches. The CDR3 consists of 16 residues. CDR1 and CDR2 from the germline V gene are KGHDR and SFDVKD. Written as DNA, the CDR3 is TGTGCCACCAGTGACCCCAAACAGGGGACCAATCAGCCCCAGCATTTT. It specifies CATSDPKQGTNQPQHF.

The V call is TRBV11-2, the J call TRBJ2-7; D is unclear. Germline assignment: CDR1 SGHAT and CDR2 FQNNGV. V was pared by 3 bases and J by 0 bases, with 9 bases between. The CDR3 is 14 residues long. The chain's CDR3 is CASSLVPGSYEQYF. The CDR3 coding sequence is TGTGCCAGCAGCTTGGTTCCGGGCTCCTACGAGCAGTACTTC.

The chain uses TRBV6-6 and TRBJ2-7; possible D gene TRBD2, 5 bases. Germline values: CDR1 MNHNY, CDR2 SVGAGI (reference sequence). The V end lost 6 bases, the J end lost 2 bases, and 17 bases lay between the germline ends. This CDR3 contains 15 residues. CDR3 sequence reads: CASSLGGSGTYEQYF. DNA of the CDR3: TGTGCCAGCAGCCTCGGAGGATCGGGGACCTACGAGCAGTACTTC.

CDR3: CASTPRGERWAEAFF. The CDR3 nucleotides read TGTGCCAGCACCCCCAGGGGGGAAAGATGGGCTGAAGCTTTCTTT. The chain links TRBV6-5 to TRBJ1-1, with 7 positions matching TRBD1. Germline CDR1 MNHEY, CDR2 SVGAGI. This CDR3 region has 15 residues. V shed 7 bases, J shed 6 bases, and the junction held 14 bases outside the gene matches.

This sequence joins TRBV7-8 and TRBJ1-3, with D tentatively TRBD1 (6 bases). The CDR3 spans 16 residues. Germline CDR1 reads SGHVS; CDR2 reads FQNEAQ. V dropped 4 bases and J dropped 0 bases, with 13 bases sitting between them. CDR3 protein: CASSSRDKISGNTIYF. CDR3 DNA: TGTGCCAGCAGCTCCCGGGACAAGATCTCTGGAAACACCATATATTTT.

The rearrangement joins TRBV6-5 to TRBJ2-7; possible D gene TRBD2, 6 bases. V lost 2 bases and J lost 2, with 10 bases in between. The CDR3 totals 14 residues. The germline CDR1 and CDR2 sequences are MNHEY and SVGAGI. CDR3 residues: CASSYEGGAYEQYF. CDR3 bases: TGTGCCAGCAGTTACGAGGGAGGAGCCTACGAGCAGTACTTC.